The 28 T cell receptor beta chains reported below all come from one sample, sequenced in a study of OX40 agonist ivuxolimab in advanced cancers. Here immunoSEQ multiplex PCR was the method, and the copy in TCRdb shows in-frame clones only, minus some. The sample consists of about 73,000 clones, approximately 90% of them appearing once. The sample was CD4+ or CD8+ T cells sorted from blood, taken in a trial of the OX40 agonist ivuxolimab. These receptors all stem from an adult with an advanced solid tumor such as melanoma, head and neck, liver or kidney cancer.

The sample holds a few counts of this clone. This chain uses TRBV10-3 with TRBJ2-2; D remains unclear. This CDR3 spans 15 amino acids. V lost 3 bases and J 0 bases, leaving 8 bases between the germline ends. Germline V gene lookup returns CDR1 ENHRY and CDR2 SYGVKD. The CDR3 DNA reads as TGTGCCATCAGTGAAACCACCGCGAACACCGGGGAGCTGTTTTTT. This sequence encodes CAISETTANTGELFF.

The chain's CDR3 is CASSLPSGRADTQYF. CDR3 nucleotide sequence: TGTGCCAGCAGCTTACCCAGCGGGAGGGCAGATACGCAGTATTTT. This rearrangement joins TRBV9 to TRBJ2-3; the match to TRBD2 covers 10 bases. The CDR3 loop spans 15 amino acids. Germline V lookup: CDR1 SGDLS, CDR2 YYNGEE. V gave up 4 bases and J gave up 4 bases; unmatched junction bases: 6.

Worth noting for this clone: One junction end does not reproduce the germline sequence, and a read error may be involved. The CDR3 coding sequence is TGTGCTAGCAGCTTAGGTAGTTCCCGGCCCAACAATGAGCAGTTCTTC. As protein: CASSLGSSRPNNEQFF. The V gene is TRBV7-7, the J gene TRBJ2-1; unclear D gene. The CDR3 is 16 residues long. Germline lookup yields CDR1 SSHAT and CDR2 FNYEAQ (reference sequence).

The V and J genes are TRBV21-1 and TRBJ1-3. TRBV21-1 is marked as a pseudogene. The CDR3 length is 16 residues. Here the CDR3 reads CASSKVRGGTGNTIYF. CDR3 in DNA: TGTGCCAGCAGCAAAGTTCGGGGCGGGACTGGAAACACCATATATTTT.

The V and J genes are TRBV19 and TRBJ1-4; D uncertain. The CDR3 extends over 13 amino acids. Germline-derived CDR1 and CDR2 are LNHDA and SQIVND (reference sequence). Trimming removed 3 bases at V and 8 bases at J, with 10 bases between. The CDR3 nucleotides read TGTGCCAGTAGTATGGGGAGGGTCGAAAAACTGTTTTTT. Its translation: CASSMGRVEKLFF.

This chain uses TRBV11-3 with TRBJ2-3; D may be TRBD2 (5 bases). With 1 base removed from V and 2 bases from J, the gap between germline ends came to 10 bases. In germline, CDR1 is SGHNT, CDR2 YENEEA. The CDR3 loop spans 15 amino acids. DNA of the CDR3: TGTGCCAGCAGCTTAGGCAGCGGCTCCACAGATACGCAGTATTTT. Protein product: CASSLGSGSTDTQYF.

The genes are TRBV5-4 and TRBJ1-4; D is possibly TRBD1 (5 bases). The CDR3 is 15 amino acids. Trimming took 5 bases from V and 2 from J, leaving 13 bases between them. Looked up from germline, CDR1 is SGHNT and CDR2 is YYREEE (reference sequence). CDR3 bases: TGTGCCAGCAGATCAGGGCCCTCCACTAATGAAAAACTGTTTTTT. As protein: CASRSGPSTNEKLFF.

CDR3 nucleotides: TGCGCCAGCAGTGAGTCGGGGCTGACTAGCGCCTTCTCCTACGAGCAGTACTTC. Its protein product is CASSESGLTSAFSYEQYF. The chain is built from TRBV10-2 and TRBJ2-7, with 8 nucleotides matching TRBD2. V trimming: 0 bases; J trimming: 0 bases; junction bases outside the gene matches: 10. The CDR3 totals 18 residues. Germline V gives CDR1 WSHSY, CDR2 SAAADI.

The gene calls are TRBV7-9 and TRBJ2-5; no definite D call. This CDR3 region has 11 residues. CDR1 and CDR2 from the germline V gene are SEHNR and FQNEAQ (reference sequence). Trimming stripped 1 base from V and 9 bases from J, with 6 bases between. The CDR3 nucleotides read TGTGCCAGCAGCTTAGACTTTTCCCAGTACTTC. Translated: CASSLDFSQYF.

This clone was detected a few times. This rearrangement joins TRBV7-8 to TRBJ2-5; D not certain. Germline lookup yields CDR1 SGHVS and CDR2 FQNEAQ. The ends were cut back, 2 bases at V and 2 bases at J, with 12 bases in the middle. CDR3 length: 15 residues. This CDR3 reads CASSLSRQPQETQYF. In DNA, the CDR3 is TGTGCCAGCAGCTTATCGCGCCAACCTCAAGAGACCCAGTACTTC.

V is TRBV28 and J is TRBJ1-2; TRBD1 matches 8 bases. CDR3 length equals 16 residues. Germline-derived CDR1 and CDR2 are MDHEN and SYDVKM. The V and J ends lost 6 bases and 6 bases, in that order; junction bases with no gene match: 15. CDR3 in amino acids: CASRRTGKKYLDGYTF. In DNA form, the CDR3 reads TGTGCCAGCAGAAGGACAGGGAAAAAATACCTTGATGGCTACACCTTC.

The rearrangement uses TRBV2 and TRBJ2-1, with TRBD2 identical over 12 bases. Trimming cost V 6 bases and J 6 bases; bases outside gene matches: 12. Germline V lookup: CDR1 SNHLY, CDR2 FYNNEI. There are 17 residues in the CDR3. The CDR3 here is CASSALPTSGRFNEQFF. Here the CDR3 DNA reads TGTGCCAGCAGCGCGCTCCCGACTAGCGGGAGATTCAATGAGCAGTTCTTC.

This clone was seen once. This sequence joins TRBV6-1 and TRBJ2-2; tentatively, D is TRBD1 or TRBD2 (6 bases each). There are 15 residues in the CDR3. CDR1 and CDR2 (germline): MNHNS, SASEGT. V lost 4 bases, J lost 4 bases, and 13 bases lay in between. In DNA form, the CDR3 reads TGTGCCAGCAGTGTTTCGAGGGGGGTCACCGGGGAGCTGTTTTTT. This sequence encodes CASSVSRGVTGELFF.

The CDR3 DNA reads TGTGCCAGCAGTCGAAGCGGGAGAGGCCCAAGGGAGACCCAGTACTTC. It specifies CASSRSGRGPRETQYF. V gene TRBV27 combines with J gene TRBJ2-5; 8 nucleotides match TRBD2. Germline V CDR1 and CDR2: MNHEY, SMNVEV (reference sequence). The CDR3 contains 16 residues. J gave up 5 bases and V 5 bases, and 13 bases lay outside the gene matches.

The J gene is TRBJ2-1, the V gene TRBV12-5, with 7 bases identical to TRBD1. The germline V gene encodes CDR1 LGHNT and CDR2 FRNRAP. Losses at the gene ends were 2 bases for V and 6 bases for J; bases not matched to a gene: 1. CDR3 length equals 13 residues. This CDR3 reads CASGLTGANEQFF. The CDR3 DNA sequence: TGTGCTAGTGGTTTGACAGGGGCCAATGAGCAGTTCTTC. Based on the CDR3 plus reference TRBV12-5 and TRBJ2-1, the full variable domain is DARVTQTPRHKVTEMGQEVTMRCQPILGHNTVFWYRQTMMQGLELLAYFRNRAPLDDSGMPKDRFSAEMPDATLATLKIQPSEPRDSAVYFCASGLTGANEQFFGPGTRLTVL.

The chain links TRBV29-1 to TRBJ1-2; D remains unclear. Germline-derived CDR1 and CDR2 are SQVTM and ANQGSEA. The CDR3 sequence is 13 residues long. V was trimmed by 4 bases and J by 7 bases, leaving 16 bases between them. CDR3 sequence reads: CSVAGRNLGGYTF. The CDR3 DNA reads TGCAGCGTTGCCGGGCGGAATCTTGGTGGCTACACCTTC.

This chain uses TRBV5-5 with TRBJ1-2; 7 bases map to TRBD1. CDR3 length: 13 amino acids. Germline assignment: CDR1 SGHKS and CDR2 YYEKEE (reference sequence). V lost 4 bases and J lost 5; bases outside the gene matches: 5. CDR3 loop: CASSLGQEYGYTF. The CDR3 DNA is TGTGCCAGCAGCCTTGGACAGGAATATGGCTACACCTTC.

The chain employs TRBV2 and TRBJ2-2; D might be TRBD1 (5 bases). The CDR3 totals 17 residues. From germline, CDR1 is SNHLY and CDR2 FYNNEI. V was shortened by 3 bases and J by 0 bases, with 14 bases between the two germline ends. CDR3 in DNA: TGTGCCAGCAGTGAGTTCCTAGGACACGCGAACACCGGGGAGCTGTTTTTT. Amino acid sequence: CASSEFLGHANTGELFF.

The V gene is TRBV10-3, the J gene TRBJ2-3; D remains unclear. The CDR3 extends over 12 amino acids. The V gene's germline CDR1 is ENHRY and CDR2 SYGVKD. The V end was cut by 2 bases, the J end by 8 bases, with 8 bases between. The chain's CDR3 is CAISEGKRTQYF. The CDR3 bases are TGTGCCATCAGTGAGGGTAAGCGTACGCAGTATTTT.

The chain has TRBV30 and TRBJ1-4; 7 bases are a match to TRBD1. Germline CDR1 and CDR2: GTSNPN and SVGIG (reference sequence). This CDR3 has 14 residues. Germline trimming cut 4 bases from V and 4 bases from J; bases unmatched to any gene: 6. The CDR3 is CAWTTTGFNEKLFF. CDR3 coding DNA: TGTGCCTGGACCACGACAGGGTTTAATGAAAAACTGTTTTTT.

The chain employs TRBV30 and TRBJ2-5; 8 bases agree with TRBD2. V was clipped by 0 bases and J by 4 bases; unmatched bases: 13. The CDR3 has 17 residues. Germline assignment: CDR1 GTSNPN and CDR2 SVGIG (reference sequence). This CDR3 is CAWSVGTSKLGPETQYF. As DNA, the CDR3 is TGTGCCTGGAGTGTCGGGACTAGTAAGCTGGGGCCAGAGACCCAGTACTTC.

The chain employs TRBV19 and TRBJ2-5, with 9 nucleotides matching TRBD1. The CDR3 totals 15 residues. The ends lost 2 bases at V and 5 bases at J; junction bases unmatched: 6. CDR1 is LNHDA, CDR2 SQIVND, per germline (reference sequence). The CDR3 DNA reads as TGTGCCAGTAGTATAATACAGGGGGCTGGGGAGACCCAGTACTTC. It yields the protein CASSIIQGAGETQYF.

Here the CDR3 reads CASSQGFFGQGNYNEQFF. CDR3 sequence (DNA): TGTGCCAGCAGCCAGGGATTTTTCGGACAGGGAAACTACAATGAGCAGTTCTTC. The chain combines TRBV7-8 with TRBJ2-1, with 8 bases fitting TRBD1. CDR1 and CDR2 (germline): SGHVS, FQNEAQ. Germline trimming cut 5 bases from V and 3 bases from J; bases unmatched to any gene: 15. The CDR3 runs 18 residues. The full variable domain, in which reference TRBV7-8 and TRBJ2-1 provide the parts outside the CDR3, is GAGVSQSPRYKVAKRGQDVALRCDPISGHVSLFWYQQALGQGPEFLTYFQNEAQLDKSGLPSDRFFAERPEGSVSTLKIQRTQQEDSAVYLCASSQGFFGQGNYNEQFFGPGTRLTVL.

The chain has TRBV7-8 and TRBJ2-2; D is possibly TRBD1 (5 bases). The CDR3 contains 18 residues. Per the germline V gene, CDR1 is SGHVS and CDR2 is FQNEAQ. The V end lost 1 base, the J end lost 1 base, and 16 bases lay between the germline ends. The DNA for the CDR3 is TGTGCCAGCAGCTTAGGACCTTCAATCACAGGGAACACCGGGGAGCTGTTTTTT. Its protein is CASSLGPSITGNTGELFF. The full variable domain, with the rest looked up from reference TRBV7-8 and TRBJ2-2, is GAGVSQSPRYKVAKRGQDVALRCDPISGHVSLFWYQQALGQGPEFLTYFQNEAQLDKSGLPSDRFFAERPEGSVSTLKIQRTQQEDSAVYLCASSLGPSITGNTGELFFGEGSRLTVL.

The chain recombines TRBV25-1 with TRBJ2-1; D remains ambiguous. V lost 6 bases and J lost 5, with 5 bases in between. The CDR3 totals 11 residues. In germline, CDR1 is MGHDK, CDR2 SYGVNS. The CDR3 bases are TGTGCCAGCAGGAGAGACAATGAGCAGTTCTTC. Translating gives CASRRDNEQFF.

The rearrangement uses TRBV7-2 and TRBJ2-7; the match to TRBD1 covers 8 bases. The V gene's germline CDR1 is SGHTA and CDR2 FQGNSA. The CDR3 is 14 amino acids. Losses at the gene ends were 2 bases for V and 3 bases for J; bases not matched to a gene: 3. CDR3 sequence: CASSLRTGIYEQYF. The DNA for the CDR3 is TGTGCCAGCAGCTTACGGACAGGGATCTACGAGCAGTACTTC.

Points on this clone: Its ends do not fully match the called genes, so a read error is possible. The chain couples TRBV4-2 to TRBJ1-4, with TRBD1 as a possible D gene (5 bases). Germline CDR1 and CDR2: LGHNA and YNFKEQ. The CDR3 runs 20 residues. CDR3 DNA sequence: TGTGCCAGCAGCCAAGAAATCTTCTTTCCCGGGACTGCAACAAATGAAAAACTGTTTTTT. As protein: CASSQEIFFPGTATNEKLFF.

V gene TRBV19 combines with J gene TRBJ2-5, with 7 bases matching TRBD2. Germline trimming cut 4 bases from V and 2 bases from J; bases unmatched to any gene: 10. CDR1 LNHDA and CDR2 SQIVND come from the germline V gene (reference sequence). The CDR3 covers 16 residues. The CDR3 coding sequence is TGTGCCAGTAGTACTCCACTAGCGCCATTACAAGAGACCCAGTACTTC. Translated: CASSTPLAPLQETQYF.